Listed here is a single T cell receptor (beta chain). Its antigen is not known. The data were taken from a study of post-analysis software for immune sequencing data. Overall study context: Patients with relapsing-remitting, secondary progressive and progressive-relapsing multiple sclerosis courses were all represented. Study findings and constraints: Strong co-clustering by F measure was seen for same-batch samples. Multiple sclerosis patients showed significantly lower normalized Chao1 diversity than controls did. Compared with controls, patients had more of about five TRBV segments, including TRBV5-6, TRBV5-1 and TRBV20-1.

Built from TCR beta cDNA, the libraries had unique molecular identifiers in them. Once roughly 0.9 to 10 million T cells were used, 400,000 to 550,000 cDNA molecules resulted. TCRdb recomputed calls from the PCR reads with MiXCR, one row per CDR3 protein. This table holds 400,000 to 500,000 distinct CDR3 sequences, 39% found once. From germline, CDR1 is SGHTA and CDR2 FQGNSA. The CDR3 sequence is 16 residues long. V shed 5 bases and J 7 bases; nucleotides not matched to a gene: 14. This TCR was sampled from a girl aged 2-10 years with multiple sclerosis. The chain has TRBV7-2 and TRBJ2-1, with 7 bases lining up with TRBD2. The sequencing sample was made of blood. The CDR3 region is CASSLSTGEGQNEQFF. CDR3 DNA: TGTGCCAGCAGCCTATCGACGGGGGAGGGCCAGAATGAGCAGTTCTTC.